This T cell receptor (beta chain) is drawn from a study of early T cells in non-severe SARS-CoV-2 infection. The germline CDR1 and CDR2 sequences are WNHNN and SYGVQD (reference sequence). Trimming removed 7 bases from V and 1 base from J, with 9 bases in between. The CDR3 spans 13 residues. This clonotype has ten or more counts. MiXCR was run by TCRdb on the 5' RACE reads, yielding one entry per CDR3 protein. The sample carries 20,000 to 25,000 distinct CDR3 sequences, around 5% recorded once. The gene calls are TRBV10-1 and TRBJ2-3; D is ambiguous. The clonotype originates from an adult who was a healthcare worker with PCR-confirmed SARS-CoV-2 infection or an uninfected control (not recorded which). The sequenced sample consisted of whole blood. This CDR3 is CASTFSGTDTQYF. The CDR3 nucleotides are TGCGCCAGCACTTTCTCCGGCACAGATACGCAGTATTTT.